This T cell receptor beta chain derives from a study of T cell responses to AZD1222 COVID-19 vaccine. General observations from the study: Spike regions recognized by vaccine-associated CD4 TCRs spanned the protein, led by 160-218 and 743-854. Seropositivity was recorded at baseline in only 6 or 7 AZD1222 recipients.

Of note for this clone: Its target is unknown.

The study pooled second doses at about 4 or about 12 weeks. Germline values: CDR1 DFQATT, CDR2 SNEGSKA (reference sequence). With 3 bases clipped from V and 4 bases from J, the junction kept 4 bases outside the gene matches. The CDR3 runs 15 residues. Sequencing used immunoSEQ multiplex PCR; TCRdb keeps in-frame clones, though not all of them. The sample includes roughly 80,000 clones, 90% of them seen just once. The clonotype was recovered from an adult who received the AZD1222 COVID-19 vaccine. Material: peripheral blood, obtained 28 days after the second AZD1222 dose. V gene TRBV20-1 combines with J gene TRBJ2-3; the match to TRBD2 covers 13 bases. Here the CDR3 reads CSASLLAGGPDTQYF. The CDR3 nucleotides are TGCAGTGCTAGTTTACTAGCGGGGGGGCCAGATACGCAGTATTTT.